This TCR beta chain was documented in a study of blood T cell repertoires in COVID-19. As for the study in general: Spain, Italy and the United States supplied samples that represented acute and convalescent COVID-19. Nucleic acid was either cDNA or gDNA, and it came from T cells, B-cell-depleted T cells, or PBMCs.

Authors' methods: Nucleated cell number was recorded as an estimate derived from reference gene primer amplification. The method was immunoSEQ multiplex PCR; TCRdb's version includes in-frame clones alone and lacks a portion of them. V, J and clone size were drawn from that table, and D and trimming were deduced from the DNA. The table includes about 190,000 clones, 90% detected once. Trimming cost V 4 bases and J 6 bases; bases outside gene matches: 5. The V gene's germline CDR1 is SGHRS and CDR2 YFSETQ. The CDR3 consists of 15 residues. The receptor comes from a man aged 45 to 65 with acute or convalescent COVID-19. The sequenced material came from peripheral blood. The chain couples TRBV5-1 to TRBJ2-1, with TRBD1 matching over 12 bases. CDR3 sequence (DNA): TGCGCCAGCAGCCCGGGACAGGGGGCCTTCAATGAGCAGTTCTTC. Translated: CASSPGQGAFNEQFF.